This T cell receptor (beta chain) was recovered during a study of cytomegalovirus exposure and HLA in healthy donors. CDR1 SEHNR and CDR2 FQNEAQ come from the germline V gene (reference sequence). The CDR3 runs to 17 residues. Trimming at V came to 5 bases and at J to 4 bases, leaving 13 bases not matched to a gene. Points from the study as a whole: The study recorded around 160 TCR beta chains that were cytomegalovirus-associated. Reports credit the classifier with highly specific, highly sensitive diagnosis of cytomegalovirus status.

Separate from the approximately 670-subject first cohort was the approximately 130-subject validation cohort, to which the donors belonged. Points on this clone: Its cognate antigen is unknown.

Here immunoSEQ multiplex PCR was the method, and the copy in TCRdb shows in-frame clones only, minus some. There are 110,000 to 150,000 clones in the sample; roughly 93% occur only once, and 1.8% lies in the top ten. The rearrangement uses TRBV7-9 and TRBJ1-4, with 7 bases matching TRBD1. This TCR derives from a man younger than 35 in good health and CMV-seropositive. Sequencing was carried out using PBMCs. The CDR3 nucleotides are TGTGCCAGCAGCACCGGGACAGTAGTGGGAGGTAATGAAAAACTGTTTTTT. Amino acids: CASSTGTVVGGNEKLFF.